The 25 T cell receptor beta chains reported below all come from one sample, sequenced in a study of long-term antiretroviral therapy in people with HIV. At survey level, the immunoSEQ assay was run in its v3.0 version. Only in-frame clones appear in the TCRdb table, and some are missing; sequencing was by immunoSEQ multiplex PCR. Of 25,000 to 35,000 clones in the sample, about 86% were seen once. Sequenced here: unsorted PBMCs, sampled 0.8 years after starting antiretroviral therapy. These TCRs come from a woman between 25 and 40 years old with HIV.

The J gene is TRBJ1-1, the V gene TRBV4-1, with D possibly being TRBD1 (5 bases). In germline, CDR1 is MGHRA, CDR2 YSYEKL. The CDR3 runs to 15 residues. V was shortened by 3 bases and J by 2 bases, with 13 bases between the two germline ends. The CDR3 here is CASSQRSTDNTEAFF. Here the CDR3 DNA reads TGCGCCAGCAGCCAGCGTTCGACAGATAACACTGAAGCTTTCTTT.

The chain employs TRBV18 and TRBJ2-3; D may be TRBD2 (5 bases). CDR1 and CDR2 (germline): KGHSH, LQKENI. V lost 2 bases to trimming and J lost 2 bases, with 8 bases between them. This CDR3 comprises 14 residues. CDR3: CASSPTGNTDTQYF. The CDR3 DNA sequence: TGTGCCAGCTCACCAACGGGGAACACAGATACGCAGTATTTT.

V and J are TRBV25-1 and TRBJ1-2, with a tentative D call TRBD1 (5 bases). Deletions cut 6 bases from V and 0 bases from J, with 14 bases between. CDR3 length: 15 residues. Per the germline V gene, CDR1 is MGHDK and CDR2 is SYGVNS. The CDR3 is CASSALGEPNYGYTF. The CDR3 region has the DNA TGTGCCAGCAGCGCCTTGGGGGAGCCTAACTATGGCTACACCTTC.

V is TRBV6-6 and J is TRBJ1-2; D remains unclear. The CDR3 contains 14 residues. Germline-derived CDR1 and CDR2 are MNHNY and SVGAGI (reference sequence). Trimming pared 0 bases from V and 9 bases from J, leaving 14 bases between. Here the CDR3 DNA reads TGTGCCAGCAGTTACTCGACGGGAGTGGAGAGCTACACCTTC. Translated: CASSYSTGVESYTF.

V gene TRBV5-4 combines with J gene TRBJ1-5; 7 bases are a match to TRBD1. Trimming cost V 4 bases and J 11 bases; bases outside gene matches: 12. The CDR3 sequence is 14 residues long. Germline CDR1 SGHNT, CDR2 YYREEE (reference sequence). The CDR3 loop reads CASSRDSFGETQHF. The CDR3 coding sequence is TGTGCCAGCAGCCGGGACAGCTTTGGCGAGACCCAGCATTTT.

The chain has TRBV7-6 and TRBJ1-6; D unresolved. Germline V gene lookup returns CDR1 SGHVS and CDR2 FNYEAQ. This CDR3 spans 16 amino acids. The V and J ends lost 5 bases and 0 bases respectively, with 11 bases between them. CDR3 sequence: CASSQDGSSYNSPLHF. DNA of the CDR3: TGTGCCAGCAGCCAGGACGGGAGCTCCTATAATTCACCCCTCCACTTT.

This clone was seen a few times. The chain has TRBV2 and TRBJ1-6; no definite D call. The germline CDR1 and CDR2 sequences are SNHLY and FYNNEI. V lost 2 bases and J lost 2, with 7 bases in between. This CDR3 region has 15 residues. The CDR3 nucleotides read TGTGCCAGCAGTGAACAGGAAACCTATAATTCACCCCTCCACTTT. Its translation is CASSEQETYNSPLHF.

This sequence joins TRBV5-1 and TRBJ2-3, with 8 bases aligning to TRBD1. Germline V lookup: CDR1 SGHRS, CDR2 YFSETQ. The CDR3 contains 15 residues. J was trimmed by 2 bases and V by 4 bases; bases with no gene match: 6. Written as DNA, the CDR3 is TGCGCCAGCAGCAGCGACAGGGGAATCACAGATACGCAGTATTTT. It yields the protein CASSSDRGITDTQYF.

This chain connects TRBV2 to TRBJ1-2, with unresolved D. Germline lookup yields CDR1 SNHLY and CDR2 FYNNEI. The CDR3 is 12 residues long. V lost 6 bases, J lost 4 bases, and 9 bases lay in between. Here the CDR3 reads CASSFDGYGYTF. The CDR3 DNA reads as TGTGCCAGCAGCTTCGACGGCTATGGCTACACCTTC.

The V and J genes are TRBV5-5 and TRBJ1-5, with D possibly matching TRBD1 (6 bases). The CDR3 has 13 residues. CDR1 is SGHKS, CDR2 YYEKEE, per germline (reference sequence). Trimming removed 0 bases from V and 5 bases from J, with 6 bases in between. The CDR3 coding sequence is TGTGCCAGCAGCTTGGCAGGGGATCAGCCCCAGCATTTT. Translated, it gives CASSLAGDQPQHF.

This clone was seen only once. The gene calls are TRBV30 and TRBJ2-6; D gene uncertain. Per germline, CDR1 GTSNPN and CDR2 SVGIG (reference sequence). The V gene lost 4 bases and the J gene lost 2 bases, with 12 bases spanning the gap. CDR3 length: 15 amino acids. CDR3 sequence reads: CAWTDGKPGANVLTF. In nucleotides, the CDR3 is TGTGCCTGGACCGATGGGAAACCTGGGGCCAACGTCCTGACTTTC.

The chain employs TRBV10-3 and TRBJ1-3; no reliable D call. Trimming stripped 3 bases from V and 3 bases from J, with 9 bases between. Germline CDR1 is ENHRY and CDR2 is SYGVKD. The CDR3 spans 14 residues. The CDR3 region has the DNA TGTGCCATCAGTGAAGTCCCCAATGGAAACACCATATATTTT. It specifies CAISEVPNGNTIYF.

The chain is built from TRBV2 and TRBJ2-7; maybe TRBD1 (6 bases). From germline, CDR1 is SNHLY and CDR2 FYNNEI. V was shortened by 10 bases and J by 2 bases, with 12 bases between the two germline ends. The CDR3 runs 12 residues. The CDR3 here is CATSTGPYEQYV. The CDR3 DNA reads as TGTGCCACGTCCACAGGGCCCTACGAGCAGTACGTC.

This clone was seen a few times. The rearrangement links TRBV6-1 to TRBJ2-2; no firm D call. Germline lookup yields CDR1 MNHNS and CDR2 SASEGT. With 8 bases removed from V and 5 bases from J, the gap between germline ends came to 6 bases. This CDR3 contains 11 residues. The CDR3 protein is CASHYTGELFF. Written as DNA, the CDR3 is TGTGCCAGCCATTATACCGGGGAGCTGTTTTTT.

This clone was recorded once. The rearrangement uses TRBV5-1 and TRBJ1-6; D call uncertain. The CDR3 is 18 amino acids. V was pared by 0 bases and J by 0 bases, with 13 bases between. The germline CDR1 and CDR2 sequences are SGHRS and YFSETQ. CDR3 amino acids: CASSLDGGLSSYNSPLHF. The CDR3 DNA sequence: TGCGCCAGCAGCTTGGACGGTGGTTTAAGCTCCTATAATTCACCCCTCCACTTT.

The rearrangement links TRBV14 to TRBJ1-2; D remains unclear. Trimming shortened V by 0 bases and J by 4 bases, and 12 bases separated the two germline ends. Per the germline V gene, CDR1 is SGHDN and CDR2 is FVKESK. The CDR3 is made up of 15 amino acids. The CDR3 DNA reads as TGTGCCAGCAGCCAAGATCGAGGGATCCTCTATGGCTACACCTTC. Protein sequence: CASSQDRGILYGYTF. The full variable domain, with the rest looked up from reference TRBV14 and TRBJ1-2, is EAGVTQFPSHSVIEKGQTVTLRCDPISGHDNLYWYRRVMGKEIKFLLHFVKESKQDESGMPNNRFLAERTGGTYSTLKVQPAELEDSGVYFCASSQDRGILYGYTFGSGTRLTVV.

This chain joins TRBV15 and TRBJ2-5, with D possibly being TRBD2 (6 bases). Germline V gene lookup returns CDR1 LNHNV and CDR2 YYDKDF (reference sequence). Trimming removed 3 bases at V and 2 bases at J, with 10 bases between. The CDR3 totals 14 residues. For the CDR3, the DNA is TGTGCCACCAGCAGGCGTGGAGGGCAAGAGACCCAGTACTTC. Amino acids: CATSRRGGQETQYF.

The chain uses TRBV10-3 and TRBJ2-6; D is uncertain. This CDR3 is built from 15 residues. Trimming shortened V by 6 bases and J by 0 bases, and 9 bases separated the two germline ends. Germline V gene sequence: CDR1 ENHRY, CDR2 SYGVKD. The CDR3 is CAISVADSGANVLTF. The CDR3 bases are TGTGCCATCAGCGTCGCAGACTCTGGGGCCAACGTCCTGACTTTC.

The chain uses TRBV5-1 and TRBJ2-2, with D tentatively TRBD2 (6 bases). This CDR3 has 18 residues. Per germline, CDR1 SGHRS and CDR2 YFSETQ. Trimming cost V 5 bases and J 2 bases, with 22 bases left between them. The CDR3 region has the DNA TGCGCCAGCAGAGTTGACAGAGCGGGCCCCGCCAACACCGGGGAGCTGTTTTTT. It yields the protein CASRVDRAGPANTGELFF.

The chain uses TRBV5-5 and TRBJ2-3; tentatively, D is TRBD2 (7 bases). CDR1 is SGHKS and CDR2 is YYEKEE in the germline V gene (reference sequence). The CDR3 length is 13 residues. V lost 1 base to trimming and J lost 14 bases, with 17 bases between them. The CDR3 nucleotides read TGTGCCAGCAGCTTGACGGGGGGCTGGGAGGGGTATTTT. As protein: CASSLTGGWEGYF.

This clone showed up just a few times. The chain couples TRBV7-9 to TRBJ1-1, with D tentatively TRBD1 (6 bases). The V gene's germline CDR1 is SEHNR and CDR2 FQNEAQ (reference sequence). V lost 0 bases and J lost 10, with 15 bases in between. CDR3 length: 14 amino acids. The CDR3 is CASSLAGAEGGAFF. The CDR3 nucleotides are TGTGCCAGCAGCTTAGCGGGTGCGGAGGGGGGAGCTTTCTTT.

This rearrangement joins TRBV6-1 to TRBJ1-3, with D hard to call. From germline, CDR1 is MNHNS and CDR2 SASEGT. V lost 3 bases and J lost 4, with 4 bases in between. The CDR3 runs 12 residues. CDR3 loop: CASSEDGNTIYF. For the CDR3, the DNA is TGTGCCAGCAGTGAGGACGGAAACACCATATATTTT.

The J gene is TRBJ2-7, the V gene TRBV25-1; TRBD2 might be the D (6 bases). Germline V gene data show CDR1 as MGHDK and CDR2 as SYGVNS. V was cut by 7 bases and J by 7 bases, with 20 bases left in between. The CDR3 covers 14 residues. The CDR3 DNA is TGTGCCAGCACCCCGCGGGGCGCCTCCGGAGAGCAGTACTTC. This codes for CASTPRGASGEQYF.

This chain connects TRBV6-5 to TRBJ1-5; TRBD1 is a possible D gene (5 bases). Germline CDR1 MNHEY, CDR2 SVGAGI. V dropped 0 bases and J dropped 5 bases, with 11 bases sitting between them. There are 15 residues in the CDR3. The CDR3 nucleotides are TGTGCCAGCAGTTACTCCTCTCCCAGGGATCAGCCCCAGCATTTT. As protein: CASSYSSPRDQPQHF.

The rearrangement links TRBV18 to TRBJ2-3; 11 nucleotides match TRBD1. Germline CDR1 KGHSH, CDR2 LQKENI. The CDR3 contains 18 residues. Germline trimming cut 0 bases from V and 5 bases from J; bases unmatched to any gene: 10. DNA for the CDR3: TGTGCCAGCTCACCACCGGCTTTGGACAGGGGGCGGGGAGATACGCAGTATTTT. Its protein is CASSPPALDRGRGDTQYF.